This TCR beta chain was obtained from a study of cytomegalovirus exposure and HLA in healthy donors. Germline V CDR1 and CDR2: SEHNR, FQNEAQ (reference sequence). This CDR3 spans 15 amino acids. To note about this clone: The antigen remains undetermined. One end of the junction varies from germline; a read error may be responsible.

Study findings and constraints: Cytomegalovirus association was listed for under 200 TCR beta chains.

The PCR had 60 Vbeta and 13 Jbeta primers. Libraries were prepared by immunoSEQ multiplex PCR; TCRdb keeps only in-frame clonotypes and omits some of them. The repertoire has roughly 110,000 clones, around 77% of them found once; the top ten carry approximately 5%. This rearrangement joins TRBV7-9 to TRBJ2-7; D not resolved. The TCR was taken from a young woman in good health and CMV-seropositive. Sequencing was done on a sample of PBMCs. In nucleotides, the CDR3 is TGTTCCAGCAGCTTATCCAGGCTCCTCTCCTACGAGCAGTACTTC. Translated, it gives CSSSLSRLLSYEQYF.